The subject of this entry is one T cell receptor (beta chain). Its antigen is not identified. Primers: 60 Vbeta forward and 13 Jbeta reverse. Measured with immunoSEQ multiplex PCR; TCRdb has only the in-frame clones, and not every one. The sample holds around 110,000 clones, under 85% seen once. This sample is drawn from a study of cytomegalovirus exposure and HLA in healthy donors. Overall study context: An early data release held tens of millions of unique TCRs from HLA-typed donors. Study-wide findings and caveats: The study assumed roughly uniform donor sequencing depth for presence/absence analyses.

The germline V gene has CDR1 ENHRY and CDR2 SYGVKD. Between the trimmed V and J ends, which lost 0 bases and 7 bases, there was a span of 5 bases. This CDR3 comprises 12 residues. The sequenced sample consisted of PBMCs. The TCR sequence derives from a woman younger than 30 in good health and CMV-seronegative. This chain uses TRBV10-3 with TRBJ2-3, with D unresolved. The CDR3 DNA reads as TGTGCCATCAGTGAGTCGAGATATACGCAGTATTTT. It yields the protein CAISESRYTQYF.